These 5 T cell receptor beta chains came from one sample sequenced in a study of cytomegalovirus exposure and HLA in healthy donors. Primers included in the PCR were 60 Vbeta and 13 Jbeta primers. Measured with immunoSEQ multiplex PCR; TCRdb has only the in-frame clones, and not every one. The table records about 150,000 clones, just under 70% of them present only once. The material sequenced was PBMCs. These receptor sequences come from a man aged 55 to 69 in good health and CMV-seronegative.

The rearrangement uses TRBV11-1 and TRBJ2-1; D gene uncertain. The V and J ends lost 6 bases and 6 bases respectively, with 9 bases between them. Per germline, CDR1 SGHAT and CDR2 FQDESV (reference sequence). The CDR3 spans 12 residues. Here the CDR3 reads CASSHDINEQFF. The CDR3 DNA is TGTGCCAGCAGTCATGACATCAATGAGCAGTTCTTC.

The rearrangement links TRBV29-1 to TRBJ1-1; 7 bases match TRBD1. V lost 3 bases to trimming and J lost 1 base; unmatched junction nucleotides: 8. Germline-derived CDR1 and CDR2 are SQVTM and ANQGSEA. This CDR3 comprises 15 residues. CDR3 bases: TGCAGCGTTGACGGCAGGGGGAGAAGGAACACTGAAGCTTTCTTT. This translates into CSVDGRGRRNTEAFF.

The CDR3 here is CASSPSITGGNYGYTF. CDR3 in DNA: TGTGCCAGCAGCCCCTCGATTACAGGGGGTAACTATGGCTACACCTTC. This chain joins TRBV7-9 and TRBJ1-2; 8 bases fit TRBD1. Germline CDR1 and CDR2: SEHNR and FQNEAQ (reference sequence). The CDR3 runs 16 residues. V gave up 5 bases and J gave up 1 base; unmatched junction bases: 9. Drawing the rest from reference TRBV7-9 and TRBJ1-2, the complete variable domain is DTGVSQNPRHKITKRGQNVTFRCDPISEHNRLYWYRQTLGQGPEFLTYFQNEAQLEKSRLLSDRFSAERPKGSFSTLEIQRTEQGDSAMYLCASSPSITGGNYGYTFGSGTRLTVV.

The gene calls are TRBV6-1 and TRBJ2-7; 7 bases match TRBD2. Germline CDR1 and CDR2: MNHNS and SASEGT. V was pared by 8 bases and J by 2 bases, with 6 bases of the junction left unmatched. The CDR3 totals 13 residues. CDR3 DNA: TGTGCCAGCGGGCTAGCGGAGACCTACGAGCAGTACTTC. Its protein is CASGLAETYEQYF.

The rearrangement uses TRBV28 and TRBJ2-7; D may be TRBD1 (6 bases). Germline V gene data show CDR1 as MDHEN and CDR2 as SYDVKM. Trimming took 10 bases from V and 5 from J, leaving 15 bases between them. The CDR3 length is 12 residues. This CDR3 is CATTDRLHEQYF. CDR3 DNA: TGTGCCACAACCGACAGGCTGCACGAGCAGTACTTC.